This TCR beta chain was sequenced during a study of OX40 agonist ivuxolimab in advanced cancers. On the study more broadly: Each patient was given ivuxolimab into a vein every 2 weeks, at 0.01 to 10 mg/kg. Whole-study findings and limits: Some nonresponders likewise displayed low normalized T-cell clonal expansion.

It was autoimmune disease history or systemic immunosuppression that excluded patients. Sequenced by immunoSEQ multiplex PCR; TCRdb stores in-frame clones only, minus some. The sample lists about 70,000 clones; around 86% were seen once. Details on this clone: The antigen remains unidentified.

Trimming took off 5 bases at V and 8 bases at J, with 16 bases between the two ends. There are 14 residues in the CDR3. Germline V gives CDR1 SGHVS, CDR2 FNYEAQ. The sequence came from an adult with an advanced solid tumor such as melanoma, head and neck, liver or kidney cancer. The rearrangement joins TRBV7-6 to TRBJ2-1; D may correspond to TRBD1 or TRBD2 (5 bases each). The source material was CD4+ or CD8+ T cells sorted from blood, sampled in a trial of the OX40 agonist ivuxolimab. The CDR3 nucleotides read TGTGCCAGCAGCCGAGGGGCTAGGGACGATGAGCAGTTCTTC. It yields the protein CASSRGARDDEQFF.